This T cell receptor (beta chain) is from a study of T cell responses to AZD1222 COVID-19 vaccine. CDR1 SGDLS and CDR2 YYNGEE come from the germline V gene. The CDR3 totals 13 residues. The germline V and J ends were trimmed by 3 bases and 8 bases, with 12 bases remaining between them. This clone has just one count. Its specificity is unknown. General observations from the study: Nearly half of spike-specific TCRs reportedly target variant regions that are unmutated in the B.1.351 and B.1.1.7 variants.

Here immunoSEQ multiplex PCR was the method, and the copy in TCRdb shows in-frame clones only, minus some. The sample lists about 53,000 clones; about 88% were seen once. The TCR comes from an adult in good health. This chain joins TRBV9 and TRBJ2-1, with a possible D match to TRBD1 (5 bases). The source was peripheral blood, collected on day 0 of AZD1222 vaccination. DNA of the CDR3: TGTGCCAGCAGCGGCAACAGGTCGCATGAGCAGTTCTTC. This codes for CASSGNRSHEQFF.